One sample yielded the 2 T cell receptor beta chains listed below, sequenced in a study of OX40 agonist ivuxolimab in advanced cancers. Here immunoSEQ multiplex PCR was the method, and the copy in TCRdb shows in-frame clones only, minus some. The sample has around 49,000 clones; approximately 79% are singletons. Source: CD4+ or CD8+ T cells sorted from blood, taken in a trial of the OX40 agonist ivuxolimab. Receptors originate from an adult with an advanced solid tumor such as melanoma, head and neck, liver or kidney cancer.

The genes are TRBV7-6 and TRBJ2-5, with D perhaps matching TRBD2 (6 bases). This CDR3 contains 13 residues. Germline lookup yields CDR1 SGHVS and CDR2 FNYEAQ. V lost 7 bases, J lost 2 bases, and 11 bases lay in between. The CDR3 loop is CASMRDGQETQYF. The CDR3 DNA follows: TGTGCCAGCATGCGGGACGGACAAGAGACCCAGTACTTC.

The V and J genes are TRBV5-5 and TRBJ2-5; TRBD1 agrees at 7 bases. Germline values: CDR1 SGHKS, CDR2 YYEKEE (reference sequence). With 6 bases clipped from V and 5 bases from J, the junction kept 10 bases outside the gene matches. CDR3 length equals 14 residues. CDR3 bases: TGTGCCAGCATGAGACAGGGTGAGATGGAGACCCAGTACTTC. This translates into CASMRQGEMETQYF.